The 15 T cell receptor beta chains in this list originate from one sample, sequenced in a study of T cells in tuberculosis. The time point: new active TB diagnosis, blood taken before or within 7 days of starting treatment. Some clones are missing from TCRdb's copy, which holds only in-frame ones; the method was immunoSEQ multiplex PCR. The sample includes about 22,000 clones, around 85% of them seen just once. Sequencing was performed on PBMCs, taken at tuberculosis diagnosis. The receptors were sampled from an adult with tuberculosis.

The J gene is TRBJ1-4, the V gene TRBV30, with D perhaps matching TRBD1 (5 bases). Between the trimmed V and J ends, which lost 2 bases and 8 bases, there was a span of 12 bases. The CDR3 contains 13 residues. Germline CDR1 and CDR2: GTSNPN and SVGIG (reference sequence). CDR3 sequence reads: CAWSHLRAEKLFF. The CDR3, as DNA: TGTGCCTGGAGTCACCTCAGGGCGGAAAAACTGTTTTTT.

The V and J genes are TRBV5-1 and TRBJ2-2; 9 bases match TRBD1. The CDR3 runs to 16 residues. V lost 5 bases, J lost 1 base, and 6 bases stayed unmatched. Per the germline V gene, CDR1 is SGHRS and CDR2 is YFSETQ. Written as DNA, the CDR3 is TGCGCCAGCAGTCGATCGACAGGGGGGAACACCGGGGAGCTGTTTTTT. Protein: CASSRSTGGNTGELFF.

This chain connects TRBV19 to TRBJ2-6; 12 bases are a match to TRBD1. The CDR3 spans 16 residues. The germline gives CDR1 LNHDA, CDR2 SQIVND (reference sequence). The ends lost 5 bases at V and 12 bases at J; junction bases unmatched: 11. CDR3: CASSPGQGAGIGVLTF. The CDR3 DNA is TGTGCCAGTAGTCCGGGACAGGGGGCCGGGATAGGCGTCCTGACTTTC.

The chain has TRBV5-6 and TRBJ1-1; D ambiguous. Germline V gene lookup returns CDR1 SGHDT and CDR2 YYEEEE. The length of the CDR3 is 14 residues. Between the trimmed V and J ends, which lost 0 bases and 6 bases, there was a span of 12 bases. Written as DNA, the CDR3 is TGTGCCAGCAGCTTGGCCCTAGGTAGCGCTGAAGCTTTCTTT. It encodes CASSLALGSAEAFF.

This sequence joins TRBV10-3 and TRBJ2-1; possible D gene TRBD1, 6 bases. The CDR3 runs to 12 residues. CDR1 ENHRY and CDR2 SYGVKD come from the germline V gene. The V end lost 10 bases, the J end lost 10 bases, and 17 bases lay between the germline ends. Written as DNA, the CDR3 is TGTGCCACCCAGGGGCAGACAGCAGAGCAGTTCTTC. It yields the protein CATQGQTAEQFF.

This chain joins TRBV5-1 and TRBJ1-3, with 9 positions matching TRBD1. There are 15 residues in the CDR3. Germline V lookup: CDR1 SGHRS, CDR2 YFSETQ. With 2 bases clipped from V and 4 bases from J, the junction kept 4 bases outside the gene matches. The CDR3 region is CASSLQGATGNTIYF. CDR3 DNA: TGCGCCAGCAGCTTACAGGGGGCCACCGGAAACACCATATATTTT.

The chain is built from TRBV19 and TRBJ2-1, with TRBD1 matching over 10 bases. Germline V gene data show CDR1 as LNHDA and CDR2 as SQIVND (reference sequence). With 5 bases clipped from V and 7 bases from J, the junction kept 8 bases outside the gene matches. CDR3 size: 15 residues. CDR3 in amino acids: CASSPGQGSGNEQFF. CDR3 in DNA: TGTGCCAGTAGTCCGGGACAGGGGTCCGGGAATGAGCAGTTCTTC. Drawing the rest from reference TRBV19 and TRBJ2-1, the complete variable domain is DGGITQSPKYLFRKEGQNVTLSCEQNLNHDAMYWYRQDPGQGLRLIYYSQIVNDFQKGDIAEGYSVSREKKESFPLTVTSAQKNPTAFYLCASSPGQGSGNEQFFGPGTRLTVL.

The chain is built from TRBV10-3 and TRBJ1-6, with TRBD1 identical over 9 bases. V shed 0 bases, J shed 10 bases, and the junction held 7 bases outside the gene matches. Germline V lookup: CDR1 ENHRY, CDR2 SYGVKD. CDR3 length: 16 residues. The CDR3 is CAISESVGQGLSPLHF. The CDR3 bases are TGTGCCATCAGTGAGTCGGTGGGACAGGGACTATCACCCCTCCACTTT.

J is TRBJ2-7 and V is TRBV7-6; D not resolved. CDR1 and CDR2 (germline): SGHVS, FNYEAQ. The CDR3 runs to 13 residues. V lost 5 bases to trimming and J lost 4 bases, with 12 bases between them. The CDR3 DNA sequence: TGTGCCAGCAGCCCCCTCCCGGGTTACGAGCAGTACTTC. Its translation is CASSPLPGYEQYF.

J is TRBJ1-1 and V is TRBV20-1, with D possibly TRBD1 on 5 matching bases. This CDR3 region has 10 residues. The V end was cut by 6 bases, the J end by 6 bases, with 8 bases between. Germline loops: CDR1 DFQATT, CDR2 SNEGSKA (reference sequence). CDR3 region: CSAGGAEAFF. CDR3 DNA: TGCAGTGCGGGGGGAGCTGAAGCTTTCTTT.

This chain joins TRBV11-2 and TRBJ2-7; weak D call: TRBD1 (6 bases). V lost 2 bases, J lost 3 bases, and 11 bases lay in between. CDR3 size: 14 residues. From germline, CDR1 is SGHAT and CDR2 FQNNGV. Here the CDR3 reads CASSLNRVGYEQYF. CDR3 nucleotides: TGTGCCAGCAGCTTAAACAGGGTCGGCTACGAGCAGTACTTC.

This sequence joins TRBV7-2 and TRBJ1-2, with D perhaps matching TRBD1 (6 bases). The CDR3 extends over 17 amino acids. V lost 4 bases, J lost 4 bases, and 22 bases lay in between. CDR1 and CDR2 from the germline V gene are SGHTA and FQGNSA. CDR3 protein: CASSWRVGGTVSYGYTF. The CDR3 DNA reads TGTGCCAGCAGCTGGAGAGTAGGGGGAACGGTGAGCTATGGCTACACCTTC.

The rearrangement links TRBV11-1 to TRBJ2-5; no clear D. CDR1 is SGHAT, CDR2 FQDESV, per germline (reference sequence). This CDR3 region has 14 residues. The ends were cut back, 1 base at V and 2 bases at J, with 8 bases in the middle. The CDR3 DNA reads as TGTGCCAGCAGCTTAGAGATCAGGCAAGAGACCCAGTACTTC. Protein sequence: CASSLEIRQETQYF.

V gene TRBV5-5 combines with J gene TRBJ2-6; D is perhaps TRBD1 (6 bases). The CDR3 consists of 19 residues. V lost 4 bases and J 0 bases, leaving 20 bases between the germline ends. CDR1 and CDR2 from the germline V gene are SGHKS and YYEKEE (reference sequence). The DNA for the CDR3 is TGTGCCAGCAGCCTTAGATTGGACAGACCGCTCTCTGGGGCCAACGTCCTGACTTTC. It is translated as CASSLRLDRPLSGANVLTF.

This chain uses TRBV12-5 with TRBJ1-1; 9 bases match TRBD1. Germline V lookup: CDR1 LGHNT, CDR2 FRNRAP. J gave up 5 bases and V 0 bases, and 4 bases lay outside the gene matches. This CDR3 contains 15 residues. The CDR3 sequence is CASGLVTGGITEAFF. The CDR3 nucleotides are TGTGCTAGTGGTTTGGTGACAGGGGGAATTACTGAAGCTTTCTTT.